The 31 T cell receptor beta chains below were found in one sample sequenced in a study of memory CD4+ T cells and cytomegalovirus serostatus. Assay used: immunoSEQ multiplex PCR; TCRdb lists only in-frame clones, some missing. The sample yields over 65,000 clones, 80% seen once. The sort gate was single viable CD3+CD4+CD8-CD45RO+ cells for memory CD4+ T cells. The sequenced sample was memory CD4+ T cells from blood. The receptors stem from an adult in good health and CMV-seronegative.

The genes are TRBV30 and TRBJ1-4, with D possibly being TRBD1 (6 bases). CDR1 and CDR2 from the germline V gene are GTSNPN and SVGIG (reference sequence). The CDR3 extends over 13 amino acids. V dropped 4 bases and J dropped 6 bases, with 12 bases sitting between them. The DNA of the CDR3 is TGTGCCTGGAACAGGGCATTCCATGAAAAACTGTTTTTT. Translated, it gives CAWNRAFHEKLFF. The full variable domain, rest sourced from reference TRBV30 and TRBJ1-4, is SQTIHQWPATLVQPVGSPLSLECTVEGTSNPNLYWYRQAAGRGLQLLFYSVGIGQISSEVPQNLSASRPQDRQFILSSKKLLLSDSGFYLCAWNRAFHEKLFFGSGTQLSVL.

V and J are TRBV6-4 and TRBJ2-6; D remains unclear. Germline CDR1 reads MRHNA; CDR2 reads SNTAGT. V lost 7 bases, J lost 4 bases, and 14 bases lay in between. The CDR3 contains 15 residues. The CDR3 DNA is TGTGCCAGCAAAGATGACACGGCGGGGGCCAACGTCCTGACTTTC. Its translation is CASKDDTAGANVLTF.

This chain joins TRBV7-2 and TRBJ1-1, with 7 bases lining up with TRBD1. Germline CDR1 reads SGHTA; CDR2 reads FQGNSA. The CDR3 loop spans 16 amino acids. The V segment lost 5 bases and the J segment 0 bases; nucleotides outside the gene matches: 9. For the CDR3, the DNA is TGTGCCAGCAGCCCACGCCGGGACAGAATGAACACTGAAGCTTTCTTT. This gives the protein CASSPRRDRMNTEAFF.

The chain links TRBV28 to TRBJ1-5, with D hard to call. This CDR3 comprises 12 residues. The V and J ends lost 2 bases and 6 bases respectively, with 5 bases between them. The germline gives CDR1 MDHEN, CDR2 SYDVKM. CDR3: CASSLGPQPQHF. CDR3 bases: TGTGCCAGCAGTTTAGGGCCTCAGCCCCAGCATTTT.

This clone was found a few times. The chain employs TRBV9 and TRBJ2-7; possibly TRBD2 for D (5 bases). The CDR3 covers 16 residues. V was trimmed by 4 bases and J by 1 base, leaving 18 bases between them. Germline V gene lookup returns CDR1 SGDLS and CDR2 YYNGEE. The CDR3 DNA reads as TGTGCCAGCAGCCCCACCGGACGGGGAATTTCCTACGAGCAGTACTTC. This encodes CASSPTGRGISYEQYF.

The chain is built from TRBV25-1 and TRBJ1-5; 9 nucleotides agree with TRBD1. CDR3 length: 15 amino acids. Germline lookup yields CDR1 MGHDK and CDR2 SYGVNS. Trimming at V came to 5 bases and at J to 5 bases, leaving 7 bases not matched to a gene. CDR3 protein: CASSPTGGRDQPQHF. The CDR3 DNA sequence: TGTGCCAGCAGTCCAACAGGGGGCAGGGATCAGCCCCAGCATTTT.

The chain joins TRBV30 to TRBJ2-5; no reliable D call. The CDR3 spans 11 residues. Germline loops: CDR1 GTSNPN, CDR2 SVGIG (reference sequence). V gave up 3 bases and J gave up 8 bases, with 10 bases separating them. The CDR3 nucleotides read TGTGCCTGGAGCCCCCTGGGAACCCAGTACTTC. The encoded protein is CAWSPLGTQYF.

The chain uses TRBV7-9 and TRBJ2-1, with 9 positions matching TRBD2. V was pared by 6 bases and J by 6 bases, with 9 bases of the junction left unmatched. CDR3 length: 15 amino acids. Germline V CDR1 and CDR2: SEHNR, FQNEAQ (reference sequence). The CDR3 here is CASSLLGGGANEQFF. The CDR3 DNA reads TGTGCCAGCAGTCTGCTGGGCGGGGGGGCCAATGAGCAGTTCTTC. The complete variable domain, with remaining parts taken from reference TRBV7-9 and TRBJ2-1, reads DTGVSQNPRHKITKRGQNVTFRCDPISEHNRLYWYRQTLGQGPEFLTYFQNEAQLEKSRLLSDRFSAERPKGSFSTLEIQRTEQGDSAMYLCASSLLGGGANEQFFGPGTRLTVL.

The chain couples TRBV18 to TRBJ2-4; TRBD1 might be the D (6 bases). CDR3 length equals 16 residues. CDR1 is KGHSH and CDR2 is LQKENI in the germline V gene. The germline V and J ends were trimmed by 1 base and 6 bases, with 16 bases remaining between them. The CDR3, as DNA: TGTGCCAGCTCACCACGGTCGAAGGCACAGGGAAACATTCAGTACTTC. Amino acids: CASSPRSKAQGNIQYF.

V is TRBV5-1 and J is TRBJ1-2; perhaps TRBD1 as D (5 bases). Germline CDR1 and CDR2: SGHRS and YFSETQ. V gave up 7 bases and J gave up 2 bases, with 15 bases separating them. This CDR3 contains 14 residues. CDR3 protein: CASGAGTANYGYTF. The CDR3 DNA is TGCGCCAGCGGGGCGGGGACGGCAAACTATGGCTACACCTTC.

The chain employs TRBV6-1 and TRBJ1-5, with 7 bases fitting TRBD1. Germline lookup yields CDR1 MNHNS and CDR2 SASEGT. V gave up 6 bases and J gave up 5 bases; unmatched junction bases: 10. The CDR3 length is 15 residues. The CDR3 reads CASRRTGVYHQPQHF. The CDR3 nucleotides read TGTGCCAGCAGACGGACAGGCGTCTACCATCAGCCCCAGCATTTT.

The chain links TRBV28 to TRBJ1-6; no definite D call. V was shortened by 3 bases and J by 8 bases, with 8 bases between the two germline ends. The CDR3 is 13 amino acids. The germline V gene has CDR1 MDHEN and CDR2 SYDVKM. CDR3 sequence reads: CASSLSAYSPLHF. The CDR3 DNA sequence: TGTGCCAGCAGTTTGTCAGCCTATTCACCCCTCCACTTT.

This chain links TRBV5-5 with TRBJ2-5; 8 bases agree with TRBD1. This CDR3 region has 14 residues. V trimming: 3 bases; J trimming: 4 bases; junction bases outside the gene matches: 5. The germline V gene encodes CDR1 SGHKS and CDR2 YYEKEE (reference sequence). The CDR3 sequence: CASSSGQGRETQYF. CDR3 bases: TGTGCCAGCAGCTCCGGACAGGGAAGAGAGACCCAGTACTTC.

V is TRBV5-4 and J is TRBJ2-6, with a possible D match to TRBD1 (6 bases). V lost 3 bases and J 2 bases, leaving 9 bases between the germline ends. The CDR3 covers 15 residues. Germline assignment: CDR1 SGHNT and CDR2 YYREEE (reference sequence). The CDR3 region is CASSYGTTGANVLTF. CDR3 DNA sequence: TGTGCCAGCAGCTATGGGACAACTGGGGCCAACGTCCTGACTTTC.

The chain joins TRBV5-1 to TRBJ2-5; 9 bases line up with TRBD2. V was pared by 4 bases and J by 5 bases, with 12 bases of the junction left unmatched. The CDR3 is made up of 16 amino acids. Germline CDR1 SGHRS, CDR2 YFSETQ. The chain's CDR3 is CASSLGASGVRETQYF. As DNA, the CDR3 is TGCGCCAGCAGCCTAGGGGCTAGCGGGGTGAGGGAGACCCAGTACTTC.

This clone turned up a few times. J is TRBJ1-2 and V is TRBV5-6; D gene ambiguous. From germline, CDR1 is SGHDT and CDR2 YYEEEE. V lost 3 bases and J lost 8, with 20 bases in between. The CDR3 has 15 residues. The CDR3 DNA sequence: TGTGCCAGCAGCTGGCGTTCGACGGGCCTGTGGGGCTACACCTTC. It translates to CASSWRSTGLWGYTF. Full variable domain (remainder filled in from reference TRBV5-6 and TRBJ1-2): DAGVTQSPTHLIKTRGQQVTLRCSPKSGHDTVSWYQQALGQGPQFIFQYYEEEERQRGNFPDRFSGHQFPNYSSELNVNALLLGDSALYLCASSWRSTGLWGYTFGSGTRLTVV.

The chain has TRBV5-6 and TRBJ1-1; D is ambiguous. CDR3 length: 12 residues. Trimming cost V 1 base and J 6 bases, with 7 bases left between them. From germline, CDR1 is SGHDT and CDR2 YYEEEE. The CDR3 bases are TGTGCCAGCAGCTTGCTACGGGCTGAAGCTTTCTTT. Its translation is CASSLLRAEAFF.

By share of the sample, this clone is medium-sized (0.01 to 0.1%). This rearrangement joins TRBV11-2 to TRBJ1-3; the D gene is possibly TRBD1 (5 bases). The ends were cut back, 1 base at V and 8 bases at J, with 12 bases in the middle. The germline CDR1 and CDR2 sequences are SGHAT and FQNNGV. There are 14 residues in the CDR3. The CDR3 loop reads CASSLVGPGDTIYF. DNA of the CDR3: TGTGCCAGCAGCTTAGTGGGGCCGGGAGACACCATATATTTT.

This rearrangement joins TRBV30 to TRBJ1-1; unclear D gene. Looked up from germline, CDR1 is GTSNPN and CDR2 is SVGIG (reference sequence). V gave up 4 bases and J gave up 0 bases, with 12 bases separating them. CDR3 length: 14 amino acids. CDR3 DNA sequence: TGTGCCTGGACCCTCCGCAGGTTGAACACTGAAGCTTTCTTT. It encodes CAWTLRRLNTEAFF.

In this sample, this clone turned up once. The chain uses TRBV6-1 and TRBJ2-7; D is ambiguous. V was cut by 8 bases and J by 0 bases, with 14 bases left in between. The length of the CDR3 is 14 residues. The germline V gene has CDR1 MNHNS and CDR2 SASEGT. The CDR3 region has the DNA TGTGCCAGCGCTCCCGGCCTAAACTCCTACGAGCAGTACTTC. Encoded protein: CASAPGLNSYEQYF.

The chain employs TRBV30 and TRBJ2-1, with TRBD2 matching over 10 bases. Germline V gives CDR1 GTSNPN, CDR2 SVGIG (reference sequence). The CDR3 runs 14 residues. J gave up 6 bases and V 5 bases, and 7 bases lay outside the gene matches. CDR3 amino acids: CAWGSGGASNEQFF. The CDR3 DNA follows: TGTGCCTGGGGAAGCGGGGGGGCCAGCAATGAGCAGTTCTTC.

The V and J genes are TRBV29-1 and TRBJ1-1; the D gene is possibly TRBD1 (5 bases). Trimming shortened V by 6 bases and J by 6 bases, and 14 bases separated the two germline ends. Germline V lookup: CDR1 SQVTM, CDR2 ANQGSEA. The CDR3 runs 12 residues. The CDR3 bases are TGCAGCGTCCGAATCAGGGAAGCTGAAGCTTTCTTT. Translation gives CSVRIREAEAFF.

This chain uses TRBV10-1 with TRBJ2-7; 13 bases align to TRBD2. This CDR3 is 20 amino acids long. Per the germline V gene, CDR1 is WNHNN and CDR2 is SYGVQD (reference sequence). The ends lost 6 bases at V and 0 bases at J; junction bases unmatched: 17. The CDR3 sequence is CASREGPETSGGPSSYEQYF. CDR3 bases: TGCGCCAGCAGGGAAGGGCCCGAGACTAGCGGGGGGCCTAGCTCCTACGAGCAGTACTTC.

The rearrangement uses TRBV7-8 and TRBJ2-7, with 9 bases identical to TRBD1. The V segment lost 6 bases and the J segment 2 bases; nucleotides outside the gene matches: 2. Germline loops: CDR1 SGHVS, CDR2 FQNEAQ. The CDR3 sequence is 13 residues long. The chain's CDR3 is CASRGTGTYEQYF. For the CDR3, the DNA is TGTGCCAGCAGGGGGACAGGGACCTACGAGCAGTACTTC.

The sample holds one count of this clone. The CDR3 nucleotides are TGCGCCAGCAGCTGGACTGCGGAGCTTAATGAAAAACTGTTTTTT. Amino acids: CASSWTAELNEKLFF. The chain combines TRBV5-1 with TRBJ1-4; unclear D gene. V dropped 3 bases and J dropped 4 bases, with 13 bases sitting between them. Germline V lookup: CDR1 SGHRS, CDR2 YFSETQ. CDR3 length: 15 amino acids. The whole variable domain, filled in from reference TRBV5-1 and TRBJ1-4, reads KAGVTQTPRYLIKTRGQQVTLSCSPISGHRSVSWYQQTPGQGLQFLFEYFSETQRNKGNFPGRFSGRQFSNSRSEMNVSTLELGDSALYLCASSWTAELNEKLFFGSGTQLSVL.

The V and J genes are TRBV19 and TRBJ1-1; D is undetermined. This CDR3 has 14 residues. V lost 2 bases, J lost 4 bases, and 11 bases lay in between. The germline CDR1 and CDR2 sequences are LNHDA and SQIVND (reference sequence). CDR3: CASSIPGPLTEAFF. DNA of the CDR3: TGTGCCAGTAGTATACCAGGTCCTCTCACTGAAGCTTTCTTT.

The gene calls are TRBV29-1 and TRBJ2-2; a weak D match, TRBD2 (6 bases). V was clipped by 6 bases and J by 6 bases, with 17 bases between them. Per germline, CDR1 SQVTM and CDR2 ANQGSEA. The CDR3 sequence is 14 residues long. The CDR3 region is CSVDRGGVSGELFF. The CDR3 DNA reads TGCAGCGTCGATAGGGGCGGGGTATCCGGGGAGCTGTTTTTT.

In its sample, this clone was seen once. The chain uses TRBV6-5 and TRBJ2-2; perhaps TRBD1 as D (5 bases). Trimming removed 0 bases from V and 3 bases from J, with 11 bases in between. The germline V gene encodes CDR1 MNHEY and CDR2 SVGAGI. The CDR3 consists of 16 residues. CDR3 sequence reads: CASSYSARAYTGELFF. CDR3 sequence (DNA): TGTGCCAGCAGTTACTCGGCCAGGGCGTACACCGGGGAGCTGTTTTTT.

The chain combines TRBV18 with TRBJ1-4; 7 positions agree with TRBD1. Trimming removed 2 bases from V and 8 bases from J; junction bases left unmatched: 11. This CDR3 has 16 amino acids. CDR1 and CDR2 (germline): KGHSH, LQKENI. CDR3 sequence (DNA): TGTGCCAGCTCACCATGGACAGGATACCAGGACGAAAAACTGTTTTTT. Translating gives CASSPWTGYQDEKLFF.

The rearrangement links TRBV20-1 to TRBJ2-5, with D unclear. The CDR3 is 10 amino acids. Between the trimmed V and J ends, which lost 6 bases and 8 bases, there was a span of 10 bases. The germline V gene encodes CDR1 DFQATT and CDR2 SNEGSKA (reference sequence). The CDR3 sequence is CSALGSTQYF. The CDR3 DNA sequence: TGCAGTGCCCTGGGGTCCACCCAGTACTTC.

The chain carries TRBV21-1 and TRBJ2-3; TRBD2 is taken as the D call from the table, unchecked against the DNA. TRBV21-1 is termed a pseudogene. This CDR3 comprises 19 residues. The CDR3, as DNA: TGTGCCAGCAGCACTGGGGAAACTAGCGGGGGAGTCAGCACAGATACGCAGTATTTT. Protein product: CASSTGETSGGVSTDTQYF.